These T cell receptor beta chains were read from a single sample in a study of blood T cells in healthy people across ages. One entry per CDR3 protein results from TCRdb running MiXCR on the 5' RACE reads. Among 1.5 million to 2 million distinct CDR3 sequences listed, roughly two fifths were seen once. The sample comprised blood. The receptors were gathered from a human donor in good health. CDR3s include the opening cysteine and the closing phenylalanine or tryptophan. Fields, in order: J gene, clone size, D gene, V gene, CDR3 DNA, CDR3 protein. The D gene is left open where the match is weak. Size is omitted from some rows. Given values are once, few, many or a class for expanded clones.

TRBJ2-7 few NA TRBV7-2 TGTGCCAGCAGCCCAAGGCACGACAGTTTCTACGAGCAGTACTTC CASSPRHDSFYEQYF
TRBJ1-6 few NA TRBV20-1 TGCAGTGCTAGAGGAATCGAATTGAATTCACCCCTCCACTTT CSARGIELNSPLHF
TRBJ1-2 NA NA TRBV7-9 TGTGCCAGCAGCTTATTCGACAAAAACTATGGCTACACCTTC CASSLFDKNYGYTF
TRBJ1-2 NA NA TRBV5-1 TGCGCCAGCAGCTTGGAGTTCTTGGCCGGGGGTGGCTACACCTTC CASSLEFLAGGGYTF
TRBJ1-2 NA NA TRBV4-1 TGCGCCAGCAGCCACCAGGACACCTATGGCTACACCTTC CASSHQDTYGYTF
TRBJ1-5 NA NA TRBV7-2 TGTGCCAGCAGCCGGGACGGCAGCGATCAGCCCCAGCATTTT CASSRDGSDQPQHF
TRBJ1-2 NA TRBD1 TRBV18 TGTGCCAGCTCACCCCAAGTAGGACAGGGACTATTCTATGGCTACACCTTC CASSPQVGQGLFYGYTF
TRBJ2-3 NA NA TRBV2 TGTGCCAGCAGTGTCGAGGGATATGCAGATACGCAGTATTTT CASSVEGYADTQYF
TRBJ1-2 NA NA TRBV20-1 TGCAGTGCTAGATGGCGGCAGAGCTATGGCTACACCTTC CSARWRQSYGYTF
TRBJ2-7 NA TRBD2 TRBV12-3/TRBV12-4 TGTGCCAGCAGTTCTCCGGGACTAGCTTCAGAGCAGTACTTC CASSSPGLASEQYF
TRBJ2-7 NA NA TRBV19 TGTGCCAGTAGTATTAAAGACAGTCTTCGCTACGAGCAGTACTTC CASSIKDSLRYEQYF
TRBJ1-3 NA NA TRBV4-3 TGCGCCAGCAGCCAAGACGGCAGGGCAGGAAACACCATATATTTT CASSQDGRAGNTIYF
TRBJ2-5 NA NA TRBV20-1 TGCAGTGCTAGAGGGGCAGGGAGGCAAGAGACCCAGTACTTC CSARGAGRQETQYF
TRBJ2-7 NA TRBD2 TRBV20-1 TGCAGTGCTAGAGATTGGAGGACTAGCGTTTACGAGCAGTACTTC CSARDWRTSVYEQYF
TRBJ1-4 NA NA TRBV25-1 TGTGCCAGCAGTGTCCCCGGGACAAGGAATGAAAAACTGTTTTTT CASSVPGTRNEKLFF
TRBJ2-5 NA NA TRBV2 TGTGCCACCTTTTTGGAGACCCAGTACTTC CATFLETQYF
TRBJ2-7 NA NA TRBV6-2/TRBV6-3 TGTGCCAGCAGCCCCAGGCTGTTCTCCTACGAGCAGTACTTC CASSPRLFSYEQYF
TRBJ2-4 few TRBD1 TRBV10-3 TGTGCCATCAGTGCTCCGGGACAGGGGGCTTATAAGCAGTACTTC CAISAPGQGAYKQYF
TRBJ2-7 few TRBD2 TRBV3-1 TGTGCCAGCAGCTTCCACCCGACGGGAGGCGAGCAGTACTTC CASSFHPTGGEQYF
TRBJ1-4 once NA TRBV20-1 TGCAGGGCGGGGGTCACTAATGAAAAACTGTTTTTT CRAGVTNEKLFF
TRBJ2-7 few NA TRBV4-1 TGCGCCAGCAGCCGGGACCGGGCTGACGAGCAGTACTTC CASSRDRADEQYF
TRBJ2-3 few NA TRBV20-1 TGCAGTGCTAGAGATCTATTTTCGCAGTATTTT CSARDLFSQYF